This T cell receptor beta chain was documented in a study of blood T cell repertoires in COVID-19. Germline lookup yields CDR1 LNHDA and CDR2 SQIVND (reference sequence). The CDR3 has 13 amino acids. Germline trimming cut 8 bases from V and 5 bases from J; bases unmatched to any gene: 6. Sequencing used immunoSEQ multiplex PCR; TCRdb keeps in-frame clones, though not all of them. The sample includes around 170,000 clones, 80% to 90% seen only once; the top ten take around 8.6%. The chain employs TRBV19 and TRBJ2-3, with 8 bases fitting TRBD2. This clonotype originated in a man between 45 and 60 years old with active or convalescent COVID-19. The sample taken for sequencing was peripheral blood. The CDR3 region has the DNA TGTGCCAGTCGGCGGGGGGCGTTAGATACGCAGTATTTT. It encodes CASRRGALDTQYF. Complete variable domain (other parts from reference TRBV19 and TRBJ2-3): DGGITQSPKYLFRKEGQNVTLSCEQNLNHDAMYWYRQDPGQGLRLIYYSQIVNDFQKGDIAEGYSVSREKKESFPLTVTSAQKNPTAFYLCASRRGALDTQYFGPGTRLTVL.